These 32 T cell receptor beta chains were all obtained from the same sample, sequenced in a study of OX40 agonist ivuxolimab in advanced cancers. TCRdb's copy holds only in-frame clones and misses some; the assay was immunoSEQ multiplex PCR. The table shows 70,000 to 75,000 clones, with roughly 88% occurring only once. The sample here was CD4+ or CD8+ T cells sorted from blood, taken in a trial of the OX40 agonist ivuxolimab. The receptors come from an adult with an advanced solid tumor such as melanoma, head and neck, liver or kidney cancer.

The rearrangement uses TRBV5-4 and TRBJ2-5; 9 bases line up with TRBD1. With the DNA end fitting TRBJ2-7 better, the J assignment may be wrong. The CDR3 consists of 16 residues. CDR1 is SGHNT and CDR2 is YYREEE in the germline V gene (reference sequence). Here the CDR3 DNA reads TGTGCCAGCAGCCGCCGGACAGGGGTGGCCTCCTACGAGCAGTACTTC. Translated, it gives CASSRRTGVASYEQYF.

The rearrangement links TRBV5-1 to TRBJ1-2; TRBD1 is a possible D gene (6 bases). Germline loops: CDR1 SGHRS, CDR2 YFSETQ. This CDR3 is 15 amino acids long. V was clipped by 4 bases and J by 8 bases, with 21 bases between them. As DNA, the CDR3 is TGCGCCAGCAGCCCAGGACAGACCCTCCCTATCGGCTACACCTTC. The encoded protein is CASSPGQTLPIGYTF.

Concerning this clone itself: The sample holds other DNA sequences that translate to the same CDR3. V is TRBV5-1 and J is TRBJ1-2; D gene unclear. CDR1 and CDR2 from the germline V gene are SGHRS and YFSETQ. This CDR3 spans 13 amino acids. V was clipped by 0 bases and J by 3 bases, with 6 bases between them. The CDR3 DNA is TGCGCCAGCAGCTTGGACAGCGACTATGGCTACACCTTC. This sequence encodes CASSLDSDYGYTF.

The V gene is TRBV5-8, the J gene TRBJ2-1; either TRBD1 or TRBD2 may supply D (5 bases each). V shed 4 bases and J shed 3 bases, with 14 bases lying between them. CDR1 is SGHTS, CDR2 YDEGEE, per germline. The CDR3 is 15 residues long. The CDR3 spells CASSPGTQYYNEQFF. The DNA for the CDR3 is TGTGCCAGCAGCCCCGGGACCCAATACTACAATGAGCAGTTCTTC.

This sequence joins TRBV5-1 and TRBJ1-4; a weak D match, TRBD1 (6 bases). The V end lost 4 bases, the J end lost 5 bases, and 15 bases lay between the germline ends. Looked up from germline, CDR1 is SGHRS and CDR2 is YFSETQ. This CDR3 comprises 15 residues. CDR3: CASSPGGGENEKLFF. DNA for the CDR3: TGCGCCAGCAGCCCGGGGGGCGGAGAAAATGAAAAACTGTTTTTT. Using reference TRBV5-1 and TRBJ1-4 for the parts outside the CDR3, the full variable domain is KAGVTQTPRYLIKTRGQQVTLSCSPISGHRSVSWYQQTPGQGLQFLFEYFSETQRNKGNFPGRFSGRQFSNSRSEMNVSTLELGDSALYLCASSPGGGENEKLFFGSGTQLSVL.

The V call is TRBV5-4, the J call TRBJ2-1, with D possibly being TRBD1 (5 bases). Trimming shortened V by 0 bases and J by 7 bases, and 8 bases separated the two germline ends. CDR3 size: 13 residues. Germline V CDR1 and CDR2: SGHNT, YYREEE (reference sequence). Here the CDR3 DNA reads TGTGCCAGCAGCTTGGCCAAGGGGAATGAGCAGTTCTTC. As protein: CASSLAKGNEQFF.

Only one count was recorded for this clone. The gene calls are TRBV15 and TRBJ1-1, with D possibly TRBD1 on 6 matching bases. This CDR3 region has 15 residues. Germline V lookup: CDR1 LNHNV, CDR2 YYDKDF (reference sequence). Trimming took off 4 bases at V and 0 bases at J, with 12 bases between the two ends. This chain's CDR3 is CATSITTGMNTEAFF. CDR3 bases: TGTGCCACCAGCATTACAACAGGGATGAACACTGAAGCTTTCTTT.

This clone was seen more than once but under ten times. CDR3 protein: CASSYSFRNYGYTF. CDR3 nucleotide sequence: TGTGCCAGCAGTTACTCTTTCAGAAACTATGGCTACACCTTC. This chain uses TRBV6-5 with TRBJ1-2; D call uncertain. The CDR3 is made up of 14 amino acids. The germline gives CDR1 MNHEY, CDR2 SVGAGI. V was pared by 0 bases and J by 2 bases, with 7 bases between.

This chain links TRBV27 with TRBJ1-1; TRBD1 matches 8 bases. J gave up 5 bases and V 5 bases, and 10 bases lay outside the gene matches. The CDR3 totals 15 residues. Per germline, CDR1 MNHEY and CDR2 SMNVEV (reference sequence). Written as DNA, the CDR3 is TGTGCCAGCAGTCCTCGGACAGGGCAGGGGACTGAAGCTTTCTTT. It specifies CASSPRTGQGTEAFF.

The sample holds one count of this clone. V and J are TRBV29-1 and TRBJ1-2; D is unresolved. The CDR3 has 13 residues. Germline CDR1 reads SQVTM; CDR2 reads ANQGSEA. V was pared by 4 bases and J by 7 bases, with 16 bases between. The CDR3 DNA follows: TGCAGCGTTGTAAGCCCGGGGAAAGGTGGCTACACCTTC. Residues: CSVVSPGKGGYTF.

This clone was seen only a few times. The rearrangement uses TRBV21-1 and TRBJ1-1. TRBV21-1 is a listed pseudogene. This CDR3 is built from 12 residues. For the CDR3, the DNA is TGTGCCAGCAGCAGGGAGCAGACTGAAGCTTTCTTT. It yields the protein CASSREQTEAFF.

CDR3 DNA: TGTGCCACCTCGACGGTGCTAGAGGGCTACACCTTC. It translates to CATSTVLEGYTF. J is TRBJ1-2 and V is TRBV6-1, with D unresolved. Germline V gene data show CDR1 as MNHNS and CDR2 as SASEGT. The CDR3 loop spans 12 amino acids. V dropped 10 bases and J dropped 8 bases, with 17 bases sitting between them.

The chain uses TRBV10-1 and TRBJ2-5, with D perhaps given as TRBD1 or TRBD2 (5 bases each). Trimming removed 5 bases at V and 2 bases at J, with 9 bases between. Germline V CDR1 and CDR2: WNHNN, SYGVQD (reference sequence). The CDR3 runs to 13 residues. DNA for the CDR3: TGCGCCAGCAGTACGGGACGGCAAGAGACCCAGTACTTC. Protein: CASSTGRQETQYF.

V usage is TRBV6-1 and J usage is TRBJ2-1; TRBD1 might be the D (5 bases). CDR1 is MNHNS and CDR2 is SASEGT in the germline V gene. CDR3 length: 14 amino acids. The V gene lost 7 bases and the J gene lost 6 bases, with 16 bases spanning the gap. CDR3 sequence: CASKQDIQVNEQFF. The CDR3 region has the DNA TGTGCCAGCAAACAGGACATCCAGGTCAATGAGCAGTTCTTC.

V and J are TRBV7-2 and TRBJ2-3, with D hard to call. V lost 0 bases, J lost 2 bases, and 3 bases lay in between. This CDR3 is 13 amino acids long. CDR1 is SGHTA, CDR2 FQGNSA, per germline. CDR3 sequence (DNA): TGTGCCAGCAGCTTAGCACACACAGATACGCAGTATTTT. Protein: CASSLAHTDTQYF.

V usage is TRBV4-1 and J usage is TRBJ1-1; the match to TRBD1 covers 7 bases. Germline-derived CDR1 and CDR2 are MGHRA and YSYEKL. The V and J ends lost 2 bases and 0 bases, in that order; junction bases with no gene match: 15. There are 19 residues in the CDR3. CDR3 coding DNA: TGCGCCAGCAGCCAACCGGGGGGGGACAGCGACATTGTGAACACTGAAGCTTTCTTT. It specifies CASSQPGGDSDIVNTEAFF.

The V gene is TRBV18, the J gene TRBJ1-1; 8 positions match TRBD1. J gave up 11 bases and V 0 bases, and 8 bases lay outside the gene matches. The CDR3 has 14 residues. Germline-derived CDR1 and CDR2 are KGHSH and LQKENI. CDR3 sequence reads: CASSPPVSGGDAFF. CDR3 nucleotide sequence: TGTGCCAGCTCACCACCGGTGTCAGGGGGCGACGCTTTCTTT.

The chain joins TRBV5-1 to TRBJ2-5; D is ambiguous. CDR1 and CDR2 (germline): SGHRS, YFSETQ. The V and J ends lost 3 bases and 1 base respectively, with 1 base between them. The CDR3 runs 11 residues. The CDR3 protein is CASSSQETQYF. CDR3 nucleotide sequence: TGCGCCAGCAGCTCCCAAGAGACCCAGTACTTC.

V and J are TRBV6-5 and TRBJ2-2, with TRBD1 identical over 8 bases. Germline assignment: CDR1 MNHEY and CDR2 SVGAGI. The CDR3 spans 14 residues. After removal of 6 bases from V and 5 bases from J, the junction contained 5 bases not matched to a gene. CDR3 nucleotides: TGTGCCAGCAGCCGGGACAGGCTTACCGGGGAGCTGTTTTTT. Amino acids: CASSRDRLTGELFF.

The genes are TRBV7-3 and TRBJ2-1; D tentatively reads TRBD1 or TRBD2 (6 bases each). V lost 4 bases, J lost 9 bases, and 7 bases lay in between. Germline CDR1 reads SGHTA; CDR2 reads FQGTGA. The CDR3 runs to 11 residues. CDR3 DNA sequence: TGTGCCAGCAGCTCGGGGGCTGAGCAGTTCTTC. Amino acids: CASSSGAEQFF.

CDR3 DNA: TGCGCCAGCAGCCCCGGGACAGGGAGAGATACGCAGTATTTT. Translation gives CASSPGTGRDTQYF. The chain carries TRBV5-1 and TRBJ2-3, with TRBD1 matching 9 bases. The ends lost 4 bases at V and 5 bases at J; junction bases unmatched: 5. Germline V gene data show CDR1 as SGHRS and CDR2 as YFSETQ. The CDR3 covers 14 residues.

In DNA, the CDR3 is TGTGCCAGTAGTATAGGCCGACAGCTCATCTATGGCTACACCTTC. Its protein product is CASSIGRQLIYGYTF. The chain links TRBV19 to TRBJ1-2; the D gene is possibly TRBD1 (5 bases). Germline V gives CDR1 LNHDA, CDR2 SQIVND (reference sequence). V lost 1 base and J 4 bases, leaving 13 bases between the germline ends. CDR3 length: 15 residues.

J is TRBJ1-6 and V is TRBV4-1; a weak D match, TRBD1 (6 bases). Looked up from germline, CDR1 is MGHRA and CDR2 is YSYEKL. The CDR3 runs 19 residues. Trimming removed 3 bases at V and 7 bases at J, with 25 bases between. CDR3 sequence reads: CASSQLAILQGFYNSPLHF. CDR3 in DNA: TGCGCCAGCAGCCAGTTGGCGATCTTACAGGGATTTTACAATTCACCCCTCCACTTT.

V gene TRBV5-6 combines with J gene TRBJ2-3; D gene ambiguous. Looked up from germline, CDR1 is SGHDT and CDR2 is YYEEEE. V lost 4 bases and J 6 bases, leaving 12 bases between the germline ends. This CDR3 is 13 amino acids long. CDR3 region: CASSTDRLDTQYF. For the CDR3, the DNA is TGTGCCAGCAGCACCGACCGCCTGGATACGCAGTATTTT.

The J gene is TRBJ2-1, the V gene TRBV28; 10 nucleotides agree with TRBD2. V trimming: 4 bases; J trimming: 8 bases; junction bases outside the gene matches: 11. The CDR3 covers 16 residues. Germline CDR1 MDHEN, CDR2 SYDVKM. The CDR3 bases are TGTGCCAGCAGTTCCACAAAGCGGGGGGGTAGGTATGAGCAGTTCTTC. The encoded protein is CASSSTKRGGRYEQFF.

This CDR3 reads CASSKGARQNTEAFF. CDR3 sequence (DNA): TGTGCCAGCAGCAAAGGGGCCAGACAGAACACTGAAGCTTTCTTT. The J gene is TRBJ1-1, the V gene TRBV7-8, with D perhaps TRBD1 (5 bases). Trimming left V 5 bases short and J 1 base short, with 14 bases between. The CDR3 is 15 amino acids. CDR1 SGHVS and CDR2 FQNEAQ come from the germline V gene.

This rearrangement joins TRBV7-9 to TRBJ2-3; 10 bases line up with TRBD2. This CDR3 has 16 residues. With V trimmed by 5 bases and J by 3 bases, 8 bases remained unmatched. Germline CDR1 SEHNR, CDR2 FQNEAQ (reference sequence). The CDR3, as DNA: TGTGCCAGCAGCGCCTCAGCGGGGGGGCCTACAGATACGCAGTATTTT. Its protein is CASSASAGGPTDTQYF.

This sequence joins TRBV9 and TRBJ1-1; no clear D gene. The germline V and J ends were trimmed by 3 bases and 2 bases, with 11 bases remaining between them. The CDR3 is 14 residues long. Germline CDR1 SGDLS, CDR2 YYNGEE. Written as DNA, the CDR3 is TGTGCCAGCAGCGCCAGCCCCGTTAACACTGAAGCTTTCTTT. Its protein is CASSASPVNTEAFF.

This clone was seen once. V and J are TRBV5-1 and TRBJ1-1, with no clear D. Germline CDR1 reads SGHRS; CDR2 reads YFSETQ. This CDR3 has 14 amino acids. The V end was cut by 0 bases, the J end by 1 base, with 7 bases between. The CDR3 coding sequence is TGCGCCAGCAGCTTGGTTACGGAGAACACTGAAGCTTTCTTT. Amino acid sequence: CASSLVTENTEAFF. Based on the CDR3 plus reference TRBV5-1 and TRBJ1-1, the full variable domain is KAGVTQTPRYLIKTRGQQVTLSCSPISGHRSVSWYQQTPGQGLQFLFEYFSETQRNKGNFPGRFSGRQFSNSRSEMNVSTLELGDSALYLCASSLVTENTEAFFGQGTRLTVV.

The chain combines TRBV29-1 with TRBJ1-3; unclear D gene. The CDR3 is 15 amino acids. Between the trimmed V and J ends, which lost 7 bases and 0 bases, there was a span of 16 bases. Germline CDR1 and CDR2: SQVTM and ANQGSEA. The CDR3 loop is CSASSGFGSGNTIYF. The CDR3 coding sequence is TGCAGCGCTAGTTCAGGTTTCGGCTCTGGAAACACCATATATTTT.

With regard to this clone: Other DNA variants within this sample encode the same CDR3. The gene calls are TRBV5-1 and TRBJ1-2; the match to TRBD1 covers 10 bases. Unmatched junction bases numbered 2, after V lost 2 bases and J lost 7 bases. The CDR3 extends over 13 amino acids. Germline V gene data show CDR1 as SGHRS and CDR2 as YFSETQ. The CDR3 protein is CASSFGQGGGYTF. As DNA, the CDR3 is TGCGCCAGCAGCTTCGGACAGGGGGGTGGCTACACCTTC.

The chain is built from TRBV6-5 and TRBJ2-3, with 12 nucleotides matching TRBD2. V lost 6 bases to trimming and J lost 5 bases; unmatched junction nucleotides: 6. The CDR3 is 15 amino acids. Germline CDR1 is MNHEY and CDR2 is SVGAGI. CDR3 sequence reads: CASSSLAGGLDTQYF. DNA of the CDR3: TGTGCCAGCAGCTCACTAGCGGGGGGCCTAGATACGCAGTATTTT.